The rows below give T cell receptor beta chains drawn from one sample of a study of a mutant IDH1 vaccine in newly diagnosed glioma. These receptors are not linked to any known antigen. Clones were sequenced by immunoSEQ multiplex PCR, and TCRdb holds only the in-frame ones, with some missing. The table shows about 60,000 clones, with approximately 87% occurring only once. The starting material was PBMCs, obtained from a glioma patient whose treatment included an IDH1 peptide vaccine. These receptors were taken from a man younger than 35 with glioma. Each CDR3 is given with its conserved first and last residue. The D gene is left open where the match is weak. Part of the rows lack a size; the others show once, few, many or a class for expanded clones.

d_call: NA; clone_size: NA; j_call: TRBJ2-7; v_call: TRBV4-3; cdr3_aa: CASSQDIPTAEQYF; cdr3_nt: TGCGCCAGCAGCCAAGATATTCCGACAGCCGAGCAGTACTTC
d_call: NA; clone_size: NA; j_call: TRBJ1-1; v_call: TRBV9; cdr3_aa: CASSVEPLGRGRTNTEAFF; cdr3_nt: TGTGCCAGCAGCGTAGAACCCCTGGGACGAGGACGGACGAACACTGAAGCTTTCTTT
d_call: TRBD1; clone_size: NA; j_call: TRBJ1-2; v_call: TRBV5-1; cdr3_aa: CASSRGTGGGYTF; cdr3_nt: TGCGCCAGCAGCAGAGGGACAGGGGGTGGCTACACCTTC
d_call: NA; clone_size: NA; j_call: TRBJ1-2; v_call: TRBV4-3; cdr3_aa: CASSQDAGQTFYGYTF; cdr3_nt: TGCGCCAGCAGCCAAGACGCGGGGCAGACCTTCTATGGCTACACCTTC
d_call: TRBD1; clone_size: NA; j_call: TRBJ2-5; v_call: TRBV9; cdr3_aa: CASTSDRGETQYF; cdr3_nt: TGTGCCAGCACCTCTGACAGGGGGGAGACCCAGTACTTC
d_call: NA; clone_size: NA; j_call: TRBJ1-6; v_call: TRBV6-1; cdr3_aa: CASSETPPGPSPLHF; cdr3_nt: TGTGCCAGCAGTGAAACCCCGCCCGGCCCCTCACCCCTCCACTTT
d_call: NA; clone_size: NA; j_call: TRBJ1-2; v_call: TRBV10-3; cdr3_aa: CAISESMFQENYGYTF; cdr3_nt: TGTGCCATCAGTGAGTCGATGTTTCAGGAAAACTATGGCTACACCTTC
d_call: NA; clone_size: NA; j_call: TRBJ2-5; v_call: TRBV18; cdr3_aa: CASSPNRWEQETQYF; cdr3_nt: TGTGCCAGCTCACCTAATAGGTGGGAACAAGAGACCCAGTACTTC
d_call: NA; clone_size: NA; j_call: TRBJ2-2; v_call: TRBV4-1; cdr3_aa: CASSQDLRVAPNTGELFF; cdr3_nt: TGCGCCAGCAGCCAAGATCTGAGGGTAGCCCCGAACACCGGGGAGCTGTTTTTT
d_call: NA; clone_size: NA; j_call: TRBJ2-7; v_call: TRBV4-2; cdr3_aa: CASSHPIQGPPYASSTRISYEQYF; cdr3_nt: TGTGCCAGCAGCCATCCGATTCAGGGACCCCCTTACGCGAGTTCTACGAGGATCTCCTACGAGCAGTACTTC
d_call: NA; clone_size: NA; j_call: TRBJ2-2; v_call: TRBV7-2; cdr3_aa: CASSSPNTGELFF; cdr3_nt: TGTGCCAGCAGCTCACCGAACACCGGGGAGCTGTTTTTT
d_call: NA; clone_size: NA; j_call: TRBJ1-3; v_call: TRBV18; cdr3_aa: CASSPGSGNTIYF; cdr3_nt: TGTGCCAGCTCACCTGGCTCTGGAAACACCATATATTTT
d_call: NA; clone_size: NA; j_call: TRBJ1-2; v_call: TRBV2; cdr3_aa: CASTRRSPRRSGGYTF; cdr3_nt: TGTGCCAGCACAAGAAGGTCTCCGAGGCGCTCTGGGGGCTACACCTTC
d_call: NA; clone_size: NA; j_call: TRBJ1-1; v_call: TRBV4-3; cdr3_aa: CASSQEVARGEAFF; cdr3_nt: TGCGCCAGCAGCCAGGAAGTTGCGAGAGGTGAAGCTTTCTTT
d_call: TRBD1; clone_size: NA; j_call: TRBJ2-1; v_call: TRBV4-3; cdr3_aa: CASSQDGQGLDNEQFF; cdr3_nt: TGCGCCAGCAGCCAAGATGGACAGGGCCTGGACAATGAGCAGTTCTTC
d_call: NA; clone_size: NA; j_call: TRBJ1-2; v_call: TRBV4-2; cdr3_aa: CASSQVAGNNYGYTF; cdr3_nt: TGTGCCAGCAGCCAAGTCGCCGGGAATAACTATGGCTACACCTTC
d_call: NA; clone_size: NA; j_call: TRBJ2-3; v_call: TRBV7-2; cdr3_aa: CASSHYTQYF; cdr3_nt: TGTGCCAGCAGCCACTATACGCAGTATTTT
d_call: TRBD1; clone_size: NA; j_call: TRBJ1-2; v_call: TRBV5-5; cdr3_aa: CASSLGDRGGIDGYTF; cdr3_nt: TGTGCCAGCAGCTTGGGAGACAGGGGAGGGATTGATGGCTACACCTTC
d_call: NA; clone_size: NA; j_call: TRBJ1-4; v_call: TRBV4-3; cdr3_aa: CASSPDLNEKLFF; cdr3_nt: TGCGCCAGCAGCCCGGACTTGAATGAAAAACTGTTTTTT
d_call: TRBD2; clone_size: NA; j_call: TRBJ2-4; v_call: TRBV30; cdr3_aa: CAWSVGLAGGLAKNIQYF; cdr3_nt: TGTGCCTGGAGTGTTGGGCTAGCGGGGGGATTAGCCAAAAACATTCAGTACTTC
d_call: TRBD2; clone_size: NA; j_call: TRBJ2-1; v_call: TRBV14; cdr3_aa: CASSPRTSGSWTGNEQFF; cdr3_nt: TGTGCCAGCAGCCCCCGGACTAGCGGGAGCTGGACGGGGAATGAGCAGTTCTTC
d_call: TRBD1; clone_size: NA; j_call: TRBJ1-2; v_call: TRBV5-5; cdr3_aa: CASSWTPGQGHYGYTF; cdr3_nt: TGTGCCAGCAGCTGGACGCCGGGACAGGGGCACTATGGCTACACCTTC
d_call: NA; clone_size: NA; j_call: TRBJ2-4; v_call: TRBV19; cdr3_aa: CASSIAGAGTNIQYF; cdr3_nt: TGTGCCAGTAGTATAGCCGGCGCGGGCACGAACATTCAGTACTTC
d_call: NA; clone_size: NA; j_call: TRBJ1-2; v_call: TRBV7-2; cdr3_aa: CASSLDSRYGYTF; cdr3_nt: TGTGCCAGCAGCTTAGACAGTCGGTATGGCTACACCTTC
d_call: NA; clone_size: NA; j_call: TRBJ1-5; v_call: TRBV19; cdr3_aa: CASSIERIQPQHF; cdr3_nt: TGTGCCAGTAGTATTGAAAGGATTCAGCCCCAGCATTTT
d_call: NA; clone_size: NA; j_call: TRBJ1-6; v_call: TRBV4-1; cdr3_aa: CASSQGVGVYSPLHF; cdr3_nt: TGCGCCAGCAGCCAGGGCGTCGGAGTATACTCACCCCTCCACTTT
d_call: NA; clone_size: NA; j_call: TRBJ2-2; v_call: TRBV30; cdr3_aa: CAWSMRPRNTGELFF; cdr3_nt: TGTGCCTGGAGTATGCGGCCTCGAAACACCGGGGAGCTGTTCTTT
d_call: NA; clone_size: NA; j_call: TRBJ1-3; v_call: TRBV6-5; cdr3_aa: CASSYSGTVIGNTIYF; cdr3_nt: TGTGCCAGCAGTTACTCGGGAACAGTGATTGGAAACACCATATATTTT
d_call: TRBD1; clone_size: NA; j_call: TRBJ2-7; v_call: TRBV19; cdr3_aa: CASTADRMTSEQYF; cdr3_nt: TGTGCCAGTACCGCGGACAGGATGACATCCGAGCAGTACTTC
d_call: TRBD1; clone_size: NA; j_call: TRBJ1-2; v_call: TRBV5-4; cdr3_aa: CASSPGQGRSYGYTF; cdr3_nt: TGTGCCAGCAGCCCCGGACAGGGGAGGTCCTATGGCTACACCTTC
d_call: NA; clone_size: NA; j_call: TRBJ1-1; v_call: TRBV5-5; cdr3_aa: CASSFGRNTEAFF; cdr3_nt: TGTGCCAGCAGCTTTGGGAGGAACACTGAAGCTTTCTTT
d_call: TRBD2; clone_size: NA; j_call: TRBJ2-3; v_call: TRBV11-2; cdr3_aa: CASSSSGGADTQYF; cdr3_nt: TGTGCCAGCAGCTCTAGCGGAGGGGCGGATACGCAGTATTTT
d_call: NA; clone_size: NA; j_call: TRBJ2-1; v_call: TRBV5-6; cdr3_aa: CASSPLDESNEQFF; cdr3_nt: TGTGCCAGCAGCCCCCTGGATGAAAGCAATGAGCAGTTCTTC
d_call: TRBD1; clone_size: once; j_call: TRBJ1-5; v_call: TRBV7-9; cdr3_aa: CASSYQGAGQPQHF; cdr3_nt: TGTGCCAGCAGCTATCAGGGGGCCGGTCAGCCCCAGCATTTT
d_call: NA; clone_size: NA; j_call: TRBJ1-2; v_call: TRBV1; cdr3_aa: CTSSQGKGQGYGYTF; cdr3_nt: TGCACCAGCAGCCAGGGAAAGGGACAGGGATATGGCTACACCTTC
d_call: TRBD2; clone_size: NA; j_call: TRBJ2-1; v_call: TRBV5-4; cdr3_aa: CASSLASSGRGALYNEQFF; cdr3_nt: TGTGCCAGCAGCTTGGCTTCTAGCGGGAGAGGGGCGCTTTACAATGAGCAGTTCTTC
d_call: NA; clone_size: NA; j_call: TRBJ1-2; v_call: TRBV2; cdr3_aa: CASIVADYYGYTF; cdr3_nt: TGTGCCAGCATTGTGGCGGATTACTATGGCTACACCTTC
d_call: NA; clone_size: few; j_call: TRBJ1-1; v_call: TRBV7-2; cdr3_aa: CASSGILNTEAFF; cdr3_nt: TGTGCCAGCAGCGGTATTCTGAACACTGAAGCTTTCTTT
d_call: NA; clone_size: NA; j_call: TRBJ1-3; v_call: TRBV18; cdr3_aa: CASSPVLGRSGNTIYF; cdr3_nt: TGTGCCAGCTCACCGGTGCTGGGGAGATCTGGAAACACCATATATTTT
d_call: TRBD2; clone_size: NA; j_call: TRBJ2-5; v_call: TRBV29-1; cdr3_aa: CSVDAGLAGGHQETQYF; cdr3_nt: TGCAGCGTTGATGCTGGCTTAGCGGGAGGGCACCAAGAGACCCAGTACTTC
d_call: NA; clone_size: NA; j_call: TRBJ2-2; v_call: TRBV11-3; cdr3_aa: CASSLVVGELFF; cdr3_nt: TGTGCCAGCAGCTTAGTGGTCGGGGAGCTGTTTTTT
d_call: NA; clone_size: NA; j_call: TRBJ2-7; v_call: TRBV28; cdr3_aa: CASSPSVWGHYEQYF; cdr3_nt: TGTGCCAGCAGTCCCTCCGTATGGGGGCACTACGAGCAGTACTTC
d_call: NA; clone_size: NA; j_call: TRBJ2-3; v_call: TRBV6-5; cdr3_aa: CASSSLGLDTQYF; cdr3_nt: TGTGCCAGCAGCAGTTTAGGATTAGATACGCAGTATTTT
d_call: TRBD2; clone_size: NA; j_call: TRBJ2-7; v_call: TRBV6-1; cdr3_aa: CASKLPGGTRYEQYF; cdr3_nt: TGTGCCAGCAAACTCCCGGGGGGGACAAGATACGAGCAGTACTTC
d_call: NA; clone_size: NA; j_call: TRBJ2-4; v_call: TRBV14; cdr3_aa: CASSPDAGEDAKNIQYF; cdr3_nt: TGTGCCAGCAGCCCGGACGCAGGGGAGGATGCCAAAAACATTCAGTACTTC
d_call: NA; clone_size: NA; j_call: TRBJ1-1; v_call: TRBV12-5; cdr3_aa: CASGLVAVNTEAFF; cdr3_nt: TGTGCTAGTGGTTTGGTAGCAGTGAACACTGAAGCTTTCTTT
d_call: NA; clone_size: NA; j_call: TRBJ1-1; v_call: TRBV27; cdr3_aa: CASSLLGAVTEAFF; cdr3_nt: TGTGCCAGCAGTTTATTGGGGGCCGTCACTGAAGCTTTCTTT
d_call: NA; clone_size: once; j_call: TRBJ1-2; v_call: TRBV5-8; cdr3_aa: CASSSWTGYYGYTF; cdr3_nt: TGTGCCAGCAGCTCCTGGACGGGGTACTATGGCTACACCTTC
d_call: NA; clone_size: NA; j_call: TRBJ1-2; v_call: TRBV18; cdr3_aa: CASSPGRSQNYGYTF; cdr3_nt: TGTGCCAGCTCACCTGGACGTTCCCAAAACTATGGCTACACCTTC
d_call: TRBD2; clone_size: NA; j_call: TRBJ2-3; v_call: TRBV30; cdr3_aa: CAWSRAGITDTQYF; cdr3_nt: TGTGCCTGGAGTAGAGCGGGGATCACAGATACGCAGTATTTT
d_call: NA; clone_size: NA; j_call: TRBJ2-7; v_call: TRBV11-3; cdr3_aa: CASSLGPGGGEQYF; cdr3_nt: TGTGCCAGCAGCTTGGGGCCCGGGGGCGGCGAGCAGTACTTC
d_call: NA; clone_size: NA; j_call: TRBJ2-7; v_call: TRBV28; cdr3_aa: CASSFSREGYFDEQYF; cdr3_nt: TGTGCCAGCAGTTTTTCTCGAGAGGGCTATTTTGACGAGCAGTACTTC